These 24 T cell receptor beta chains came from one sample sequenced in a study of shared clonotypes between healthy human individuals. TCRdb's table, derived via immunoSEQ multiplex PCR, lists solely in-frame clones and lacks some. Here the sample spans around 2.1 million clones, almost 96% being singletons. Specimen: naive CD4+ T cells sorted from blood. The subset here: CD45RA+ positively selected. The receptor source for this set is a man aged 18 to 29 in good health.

Here the CDR3 reads CASSLDLLNEQFF. CDR3 nucleotide sequence: TGCGCCAGCAGCCTGGATCTTCTTAATGAGCAGTTCTTC. The V gene is TRBV5-1, the J gene TRBJ2-1; the D is unclear. This CDR3 contains 13 residues. V was pared by 4 bases and J by 7 bases, with 12 bases between. Germline-derived CDR1 and CDR2 are SGHRS and YFSETQ.

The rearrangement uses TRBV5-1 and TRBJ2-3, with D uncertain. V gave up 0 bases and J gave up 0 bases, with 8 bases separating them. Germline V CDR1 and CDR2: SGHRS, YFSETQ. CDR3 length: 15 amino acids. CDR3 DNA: TGCGCCAGCAGCTTGGAGTTTTCCAGCACAGATACGCAGTATTTT. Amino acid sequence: CASSLEFSSTDTQYF.

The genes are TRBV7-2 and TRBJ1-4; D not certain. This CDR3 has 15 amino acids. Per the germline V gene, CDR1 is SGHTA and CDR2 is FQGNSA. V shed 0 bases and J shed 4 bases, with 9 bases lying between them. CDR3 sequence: CASSLAWTGNEKLFF. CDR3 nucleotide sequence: TGTGCCAGCAGCTTAGCGTGGACGGGTAATGAAAAACTGTTTTTT. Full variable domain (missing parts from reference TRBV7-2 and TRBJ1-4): GAGVSQSPSNKVTEKGKDVELRCDPISGHTALYWYRQSLGQGLEFLIYFQGNSAPDKSGLPSDRFSAERTGGSVSTLTIQRTQQEDSAVYLCASSLAWTGNEKLFFGSGTQLSVL.

The CDR3 DNA follows: TGCGCCAGCAGTGAAGGAGGGAGAATGGGGAATGAAAAACTGTTTTTT. This gives the protein CASSEGGRMGNEKLFF. V gene TRBV10-2 combines with J gene TRBJ1-4; no clear D gene. V lost 3 bases, J lost 5 bases, and 16 bases lay in between. The germline CDR1 and CDR2 sequences are WSHSY and SAAADI. This CDR3 has 16 residues.

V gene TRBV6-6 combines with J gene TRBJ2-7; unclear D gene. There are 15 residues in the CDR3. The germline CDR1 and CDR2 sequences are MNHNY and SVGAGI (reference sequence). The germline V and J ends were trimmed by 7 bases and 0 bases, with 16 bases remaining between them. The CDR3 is CASTGKGISSYEQYF. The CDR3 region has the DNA TGTGCCAGCACCGGAAAAGGGATTTCCTCCTACGAGCAGTACTTC.

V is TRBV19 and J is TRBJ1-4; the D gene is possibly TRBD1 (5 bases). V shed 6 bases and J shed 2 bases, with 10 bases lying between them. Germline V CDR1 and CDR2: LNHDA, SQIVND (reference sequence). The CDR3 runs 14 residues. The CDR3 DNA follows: TGTGCCAGTAGGGACCCAGGGACTAATGAAAAACTGTTTTTT. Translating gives CASRDPGTNEKLFF.

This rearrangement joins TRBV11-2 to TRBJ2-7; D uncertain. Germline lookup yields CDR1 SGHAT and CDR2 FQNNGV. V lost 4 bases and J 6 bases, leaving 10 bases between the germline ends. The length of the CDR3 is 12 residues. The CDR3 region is CASSSPYSEQYF. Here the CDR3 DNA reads TGTGCCAGCAGCTCCCCGTACAGCGAGCAGTACTTC.

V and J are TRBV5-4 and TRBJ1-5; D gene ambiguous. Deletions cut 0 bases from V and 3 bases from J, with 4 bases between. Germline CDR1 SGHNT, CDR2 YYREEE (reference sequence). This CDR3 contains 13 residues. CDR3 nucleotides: TGTGCCAGCAGCTTGGGCACCAATCAGCCCCAGCATTTT. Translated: CASSLGTNQPQHF.

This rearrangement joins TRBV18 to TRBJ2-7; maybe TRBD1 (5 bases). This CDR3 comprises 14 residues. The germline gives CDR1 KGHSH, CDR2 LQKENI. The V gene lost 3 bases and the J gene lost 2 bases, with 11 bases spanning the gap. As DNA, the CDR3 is TGTGCCAGCTCACCCTACAGGTCAGCCTACGAGCAGTACTTC. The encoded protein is CASSPYRSAYEQYF.

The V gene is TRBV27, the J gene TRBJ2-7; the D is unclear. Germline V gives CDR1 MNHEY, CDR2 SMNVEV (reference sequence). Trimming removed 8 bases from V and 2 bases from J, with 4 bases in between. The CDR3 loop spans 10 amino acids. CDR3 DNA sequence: TGTGCCAGCGGCACCTACGAGCAGTACTTC. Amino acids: CASGTYEQYF.

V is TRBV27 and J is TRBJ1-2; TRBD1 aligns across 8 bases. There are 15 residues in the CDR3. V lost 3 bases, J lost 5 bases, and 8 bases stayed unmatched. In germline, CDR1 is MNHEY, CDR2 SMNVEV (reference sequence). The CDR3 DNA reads TGTGCCAGCAGTTTTTCCCACAGGGGGACTTATGGCTACACCTTC. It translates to CASSFSHRGTYGYTF.

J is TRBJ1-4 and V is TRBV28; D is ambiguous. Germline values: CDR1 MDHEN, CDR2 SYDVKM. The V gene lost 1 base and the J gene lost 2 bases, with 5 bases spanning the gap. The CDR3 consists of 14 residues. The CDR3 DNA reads TGTGCCAGCAGTTTATATCTGACTAATGAAAAACTGTTTTTT. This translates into CASSLYLTNEKLFF.

This CDR3 reads CASSLRLAPYEQYF. CDR3 DNA sequence: TGTGCCAGCAGTCTAAGACTAGCGCCCTACGAGCAGTACTTC. The rearrangement links TRBV6-6 to TRBJ2-7; TRBD2 agrees at 8 bases. This CDR3 has 14 residues. The V segment lost 5 bases and the J segment 2 bases; nucleotides outside the gene matches: 5. The germline V gene has CDR1 MNHNY and CDR2 SVGAGI (reference sequence).

CDR3 protein: CASRPSNHEAFF. CDR3 coding DNA: TGTGCCAGCAGGCCCTCAAACCATGAAGCTTTCTTT. V is TRBV6-6 and J is TRBJ1-1; D gene unclear. The germline CDR1 and CDR2 sequences are MNHNY and SVGAGI (reference sequence). Trimming removed 6 bases from V and 7 bases from J, with 12 bases in between. This CDR3 has 12 residues.

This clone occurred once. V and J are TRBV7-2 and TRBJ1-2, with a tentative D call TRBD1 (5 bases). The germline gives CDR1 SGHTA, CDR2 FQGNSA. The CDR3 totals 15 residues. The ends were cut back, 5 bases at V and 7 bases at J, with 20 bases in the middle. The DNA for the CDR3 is TGTGCCAGCAGCCCCCAGCTGGGTCTTGGGGGTGGCTACACCTTC. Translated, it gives CASSPQLGLGGGYTF.

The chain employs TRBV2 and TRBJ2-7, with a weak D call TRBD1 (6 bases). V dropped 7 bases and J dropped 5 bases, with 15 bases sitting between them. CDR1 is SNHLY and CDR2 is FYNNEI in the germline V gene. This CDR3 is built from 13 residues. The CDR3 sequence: CASTPQGLNEQYF. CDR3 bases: TGTGCCAGCACCCCGCAGGGGCTGAACGAGCAGTACTTC.

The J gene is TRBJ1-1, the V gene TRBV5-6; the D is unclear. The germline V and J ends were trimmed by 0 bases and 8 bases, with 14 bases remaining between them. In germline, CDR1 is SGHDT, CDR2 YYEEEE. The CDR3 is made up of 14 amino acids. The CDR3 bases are TGTGCCAGCAGCTTGGGCCGTAGTAGCACCGAAGCTTTCTTT. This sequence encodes CASSLGRSSTEAFF.

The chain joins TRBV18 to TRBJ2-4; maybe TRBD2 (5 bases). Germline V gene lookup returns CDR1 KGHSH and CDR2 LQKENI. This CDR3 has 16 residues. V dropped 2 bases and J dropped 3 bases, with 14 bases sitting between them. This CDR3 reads CASSPSPAAVKNIQYF. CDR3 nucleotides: TGTGCCAGCTCACCATCTCCAGCGGCGGTCAAAAACATTCAGTACTTC.

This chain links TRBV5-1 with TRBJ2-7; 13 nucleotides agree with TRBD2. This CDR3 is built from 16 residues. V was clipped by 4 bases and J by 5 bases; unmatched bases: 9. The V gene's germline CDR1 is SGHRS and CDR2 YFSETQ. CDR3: CASSLRTSGRSNEQYF. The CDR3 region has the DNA TGCGCCAGCAGCCTCCGGACTAGCGGGAGAAGCAACGAGCAGTACTTC. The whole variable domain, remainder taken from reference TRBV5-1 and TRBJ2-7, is KAGVTQTPRYLIKTRGQQVTLSCSPISGHRSVSWYQQTPGQGLQFLFEYFSETQRNKGNFPGRFSGRQFSNSRSEMNVSTLELGDSALYLCASSLRTSGRSNEQYFGPGTRLTVT.

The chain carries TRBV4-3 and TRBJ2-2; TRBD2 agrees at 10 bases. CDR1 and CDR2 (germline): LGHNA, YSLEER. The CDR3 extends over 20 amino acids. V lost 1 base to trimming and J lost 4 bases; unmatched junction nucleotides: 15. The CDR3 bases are TGCGCCAGCAGCCAAGTACGTAGACTAGCGGGCCCCAAGGGCACCGGGGAGCTGTTTTTT. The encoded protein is CASSQVRRLAGPKGTGELFF.

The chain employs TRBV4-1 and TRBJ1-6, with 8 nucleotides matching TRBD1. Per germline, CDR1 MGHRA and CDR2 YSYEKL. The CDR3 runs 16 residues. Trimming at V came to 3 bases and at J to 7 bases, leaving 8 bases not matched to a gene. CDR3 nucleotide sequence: TGCGCCAGCAGCCACCTTGACAGGGGAGGGAATTCACCCCTCCACTTT. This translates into CASSHLDRGGNSPLHF.

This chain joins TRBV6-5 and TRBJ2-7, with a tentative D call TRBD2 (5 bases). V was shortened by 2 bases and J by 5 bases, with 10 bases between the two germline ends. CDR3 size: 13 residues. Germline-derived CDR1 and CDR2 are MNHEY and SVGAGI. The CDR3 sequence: CASSYGLGNEQYF. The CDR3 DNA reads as TGTGCCAGCAGTTACGGACTGGGGAACGAGCAGTACTTC.

The CDR3 DNA is TGTGCCAGCAGTGAAGCGCTGTCACGCAACTATGGCTACACCTTC. Its translation is CASSEALSRNYGYTF. The chain has TRBV6-1 and TRBJ1-2; unclear D gene. CDR1 is MNHNS, CDR2 SASEGT, per germline. Trimming shortened V by 0 bases and J by 2 bases, and 10 bases separated the two germline ends. The CDR3 consists of 15 residues.

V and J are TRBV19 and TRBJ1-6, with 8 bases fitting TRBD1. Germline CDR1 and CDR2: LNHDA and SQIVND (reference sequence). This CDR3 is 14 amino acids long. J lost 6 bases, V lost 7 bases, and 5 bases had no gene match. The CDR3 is CASTNTGGNSPLHF. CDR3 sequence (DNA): TGTGCCAGTACCAACACAGGGGGTAATTCACCCCTCCACTTT.